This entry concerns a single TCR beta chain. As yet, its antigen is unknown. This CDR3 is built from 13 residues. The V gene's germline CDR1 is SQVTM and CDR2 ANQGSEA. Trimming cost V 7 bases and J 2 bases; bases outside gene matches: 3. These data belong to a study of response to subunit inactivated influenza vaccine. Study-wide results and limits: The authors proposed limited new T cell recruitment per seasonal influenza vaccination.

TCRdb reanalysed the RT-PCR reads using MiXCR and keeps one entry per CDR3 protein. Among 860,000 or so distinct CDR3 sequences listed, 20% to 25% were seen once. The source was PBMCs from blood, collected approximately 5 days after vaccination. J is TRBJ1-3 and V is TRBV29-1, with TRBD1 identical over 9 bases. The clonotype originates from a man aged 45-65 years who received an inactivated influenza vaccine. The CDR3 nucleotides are TGCAGCGCGGGACAGGGACCTGGAAACACCATATATTTT. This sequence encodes CSAGQGPGNTIYF.